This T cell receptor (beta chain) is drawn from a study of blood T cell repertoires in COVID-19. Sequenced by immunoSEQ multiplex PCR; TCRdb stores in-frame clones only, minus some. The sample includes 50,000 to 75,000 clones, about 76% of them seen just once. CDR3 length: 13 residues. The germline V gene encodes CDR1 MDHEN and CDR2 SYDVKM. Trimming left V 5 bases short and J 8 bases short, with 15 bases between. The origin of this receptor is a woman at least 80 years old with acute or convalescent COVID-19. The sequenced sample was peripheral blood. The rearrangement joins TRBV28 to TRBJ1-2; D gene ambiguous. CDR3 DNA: TGTGCCAGCAGTATAAAGCGGGGAGTGGGCTACACCTTC. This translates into CASSIKRGVGYTF.